What follows are 25 T cell receptor beta chains derived from one specimen sequenced in a study of control samples from healthy donors and cancer patients. Generated by immunoSEQ multiplex PCR, the TCRdb table keeps only in-frame clones and is missing some. Among 110,000 to 150,000 clones listed, around 86% were seen once. Sequencing was carried out using blood. These receptors were taken from a man aged 25-45 years in good health.

The rearrangement links TRBV18 to TRBJ2-5; 8 positions match TRBD2. The germline CDR1 and CDR2 sequences are KGHSH and LQKENI. The CDR3 is 14 amino acids. V dropped 2 bases and J dropped 6; count of bases not matched to a gene: 5. CDR3 in DNA: TGTGCCAGCTCACCATTTAGCGGGGAGAAGACCCAGTACTTC. Translating it yields CASSPFSGEKTQYF.

The chain carries TRBV2 and TRBJ2-7; 11 nucleotides line up with TRBD1. The V segment lost 6 bases and the J segment 3 bases; nucleotides outside the gene matches: 7. Germline V gene data show CDR1 as SNHLY and CDR2 as FYNNEI. The CDR3 has 15 amino acids. CDR3 DNA: TGTGCCAGCAGCGGACAGGGGGCGGGTTTCTACGAGCAGTACTTC. Translated: CASSGQGAGFYEQYF.

The chain links TRBV7-2 to TRBJ2-5, with D unclear. The CDR3 has 14 amino acids. Germline V gene lookup returns CDR1 SGHTA and CDR2 FQGNSA. Trimming took 4 bases from V and 5 from J, leaving 14 bases between them. The DNA of the CDR3 is TGTGCCAGCAGCTCGACCCCGCGTTCGGAGACCCAGTACTTC. Its protein is CASSSTPRSETQYF. Looking up the rest from reference TRBV7-2 and TRBJ2-5 gives the full variable domain: GAGVSQSPSNKVTEKGKDVELRCDPISGHTALYWYRQSLGQGLEFLIYFQGNSAPDKSGLPSDRFSAERTGGSVSTLTIQRTQQEDSAVYLCASSSTPRSETQYFGPGTRLLVL.

This chain links TRBV5-4 with TRBJ2-3; 8 nucleotides line up with TRBD2. The CDR3 contains 16 residues. In germline, CDR1 is SGHNT, CDR2 YYREEE (reference sequence). Trimming took 2 bases from V and 0 from J; bases not matched to a gene: 5. CDR3 in amino acids: CASSFRGGGSTDTQYF. CDR3 DNA: TGTGCCAGCAGCTTTCGGGGGGGAGGTAGCACAGATACGCAGTATTTT.

The chain couples TRBV29-1 to TRBJ1-1; no clear D gene. In germline, CDR1 is SQVTM, CDR2 ANQGSEA. Trimming took 6 bases from V and 2 from J, leaving 7 bases between them. CDR3 length equals 11 residues. CDR3 nucleotides: TGCAGCGTGGACGGCAACACTGAAGCTTTCTTT. This translates into CSVDGNTEAFF.

The CDR3 nucleotides read TGCGCCAGCAGCCCGTGGACAGGGAATTCACCCCTCCACTTT. This codes for CASSPWTGNSPLHF. The chain combines TRBV5-1 with TRBJ1-6; the match to TRBD1 covers 8 bases. The V gene's germline CDR1 is SGHRS and CDR2 YFSETQ. There are 14 residues in the CDR3. V lost 4 bases, J lost 7 bases, and 4 bases stayed unmatched.

The chain combines TRBV18 with TRBJ2-5; 9 bases align to TRBD2. Germline-derived CDR1 and CDR2 are KGHSH and LQKENI. Trimming cost V 0 bases and J 5 bases; bases outside gene matches: 7. CDR3 size: 16 residues. The CDR3 region has the DNA TGTGCCAGCTCACCACCTTTACTAGCGGGCCGGGAGACCCAGTACTTC. Protein sequence: CASSPPLLAGRETQYF.

This chain links TRBV19 with TRBJ1-1; 8 bases agree with TRBD1. The length of the CDR3 is 15 residues. The germline CDR1 and CDR2 sequences are LNHDA and SQIVND (reference sequence). V was clipped by 6 bases and J by 1 base; unmatched bases: 7. CDR3 nucleotides: TGTGCCAGTAGCACCGACAGGGGAGCGAACACTGAAGCTTTCTTT. Translated: CASSTDRGANTEAFF.

The chain recombines TRBV9 with TRBJ2-3, with TRBD1 as a possible D gene (7 bases). The germline gives CDR1 SGDLS, CDR2 YYNGEE. V shed 4 bases and J shed 6 bases, with 15 bases lying between them. This CDR3 contains 14 residues. In DNA form, the CDR3 reads TGTGCCAGCAGCCCCCAGGGGGGACGGGATACGCAGTATTTT. Residues: CASSPQGGRDTQYF. Looking up the rest from reference TRBV9 and TRBJ2-3 gives the full variable domain: DSGVTQTPKHLITATGQRVTLRCSPRSGDLSVYWYQQSLDQGLQFLIQYYNGEERAKGNILERFSAQQFPDLHSELNLSSLELGDSALYFCASSPQGGRDTQYFGPGTRLTVL.

V gene TRBV28 combines with J gene TRBJ1-2; D possibly corresponds to TRBD1 (6 bases). This CDR3 has 13 residues. Trimming took 8 bases from V and 7 from J, leaving 17 bases between them. Germline CDR1 MDHEN, CDR2 SYDVKM. The CDR3 sequence is CASDDRYGGGYTF. CDR3 nucleotide sequence: TGTGCCAGCGATGACAGGTACGGGGGTGGCTACACCTTC.

This chain joins TRBV5-5 and TRBJ1-6, with TRBD1 identical over 9 bases. This CDR3 is 15 amino acids long. Trimming removed 0 bases from V and 7 bases from J; junction bases left unmatched: 2. CDR1 is SGHKS, CDR2 YYEKEE, per germline (reference sequence). The CDR3 region is CASSLVGTGNSPLHF. In DNA, the CDR3 is TGTGCCAGCAGCTTGGTCGGGACAGGGAATTCACCCCTCCACTTT. The variable domain in full, with the rest retrieved from reference TRBV5-5 and TRBJ1-6, is DAGVTQSPTHLIKTRGQQVTLRCSPISGHKSVSWYQQVLGQGPQFIFQYYEKEERGRGNFPDRFSARQFPNYSSELNVNALLLGDSALYLCASSLVGTGNSPLHFGNGTRLTVT.

The chain joins TRBV11-1 to TRBJ2-7, with D tentatively TRBD1 (5 bases). CDR3 length equals 16 residues. The V gene lost 5 bases and the J gene lost 2 bases, with 19 bases spanning the gap. Germline CDR1 SGHAT, CDR2 FQDESV (reference sequence). CDR3 in amino acids: CASSPPRRASTYEQYF. The CDR3, as DNA: TGTGCCAGCAGCCCCCCCCGCAGGGCCTCCACCTACGAGCAGTACTTC.

The chain carries TRBV12-3 or TRBV12-4 and TRBJ1-2; TRBD1 agrees at 10 bases. The V segment lost 6 bases and the J segment 8 bases; nucleotides outside the gene matches: 6. CDR3 length: 13 amino acids. CDR3 in DNA: TGTGCCAGCAGCCCGACAGGGGGCGGGGGCTACACCTTC. This codes for CASSPTGGGGYTF.

CDR3 amino acids: CSVAQRGGYEQYF. The CDR3 region has the DNA TGCAGCGTTGCTCAGCGGGGAGGTTACGAGCAGTACTTC. The genes are TRBV29-1 and TRBJ2-7; 7 bases match TRBD2. CDR1 is SQVTM, CDR2 ANQGSEA, per germline. V trimming: 4 bases; J trimming: 4 bases; junction bases outside the gene matches: 7. The CDR3 length is 13 residues.

The chain joins TRBV14 to TRBJ2-5; no definite D call. The CDR3 is 14 residues long. In germline, CDR1 is SGHDN, CDR2 FVKESK. V lost 1 base to trimming and J lost 2 bases, with 8 bases between them. CDR3 sequence reads: CASSQVGLQETQYF. Here the CDR3 DNA reads TGTGCCAGCAGCCAAGTCGGTTTACAAGAGACCCAGTACTTC.

The rearrangement uses TRBV27 and TRBJ2-3, with 9 bases fitting TRBD1. The V and J ends lost 6 bases and 4 bases, in that order; junction bases with no gene match: 8. In germline, CDR1 is MNHEY, CDR2 SMNVEV (reference sequence). The CDR3 length is 15 residues. CDR3 DNA sequence: TGTGCCAGCAGCCCCGGGACAGGGAGGGCAGATACGCAGTATTTT. This sequence encodes CASSPGTGRADTQYF.

The chain uses TRBV5-8 and TRBJ1-5; D gene uncertain. Germline V gene sequence: CDR1 SGHTS, CDR2 YDEGEE. V lost 0 bases, J lost 5 bases, and 21 bases lay in between. CDR3 length: 18 residues. CDR3 loop: CASSLVRWGGLEDQPQHF. The CDR3 DNA reads TGTGCCAGCAGCTTGGTGCGGTGGGGAGGTTTGGAGGATCAGCCCCAGCATTTT.

The V call is TRBV4-3, the J call TRBJ2-3, with D hard to call. Per the germline V gene, CDR1 is LGHNA and CDR2 is YSLEER. The CDR3 has 11 residues. The V gene lost 4 bases and the J gene lost 14 bases, with 13 bases spanning the gap. CDR3 DNA: TGCGCCAGCAGCCGGGCCCGCCGCCCGTATTTT. Protein product: CASSRARRPYF.

This chain uses TRBV6-2 or TRBV6-3 with TRBJ2-1, with D possibly matching TRBD1 (6 bases). Trimming shortened V by 6 bases and J by 7 bases, and 19 bases separated the two germline ends. This CDR3 region has 15 residues. Germline V CDR1 and CDR2: MNHEY, SVGEGT. The CDR3 reads CASSPEGVKGNEQFF. The CDR3 coding sequence is TGTGCCAGCAGCCCCGAGGGGGTTAAAGGGAATGAGCAGTTCTTC.

This rearrangement joins TRBV6-6 to TRBJ2-7, with TRBD2 matching 11 bases. The CDR3 length is 16 residues. Germline V lookup: CDR1 MNHNY, CDR2 SVGAGI (reference sequence). The V gene end was trimmed by 4 bases and the J gene end by 0 bases; junction bases not matched to a gene: 5. CDR3 in amino acids: CASSWSSGRTSYEQYF. The DNA of the CDR3 is TGTGCCAGCAGTTGGTCTAGCGGGAGGACCTCCTACGAGCAGTACTTC.

The chain uses TRBV9 and TRBJ2-1; 10 bases fit TRBD2. Trimming removed 4 bases from V and 8 bases from J; junction bases left unmatched: 12. The CDR3 consists of 16 residues. Germline CDR1 and CDR2: SGDLS and YYNGEE. The CDR3 loop is CASSPREAGGRHEQFF. In DNA, the CDR3 is TGTGCCAGCAGCCCCCGGGAAGCGGGAGGGCGCCATGAGCAGTTCTTC.

The rearrangement joins TRBV6-1 to TRBJ2-7; the D is unclear. The length of the CDR3 is 15 residues. Germline assignment: CDR1 MNHNS and CDR2 SASEGT. Trimming shortened V by 1 base and J by 3 bases, and 13 bases separated the two germline ends. CDR3 amino acids: CASSEEFGRNYEQYF. In DNA, the CDR3 is TGTGCCAGCAGTGAAGAATTCGGCAGGAACTACGAGCAGTACTTC.

This chain uses TRBV30 with TRBJ1-4; D possibly corresponds to TRBD1 (6 bases). V dropped 5 bases and J dropped 3 bases, with 25 bases sitting between them. The CDR3 spans 18 residues. Germline loops: CDR1 GTSNPN, CDR2 SVGIG (reference sequence). CDR3 sequence: CAWGRVYPGVLPNEKLFF. The CDR3 region has the DNA TGTGCCTGGGGAAGAGTGTATCCAGGGGTGCTTCCTAATGAAAAACTGTTTTTT.

The J gene is TRBJ2-7, the V gene TRBV27; TRBD2 matches at 7 bases. The CDR3 is 13 residues long. Trimming cost V 6 bases and J 5 bases; bases outside gene matches: 7. Germline V gene data show CDR1 as MNHEY and CDR2 as SMNVEV (reference sequence). The CDR3 DNA is TGTGCCAGCAGCCGGGGGGTCGGGCACGAGCAGTACTTC. It yields the protein CASSRGVGHEQYF.

The chain links TRBV9 to TRBJ2-1, with D tentatively TRBD2 (6 bases). V was pared by 3 bases and J by 4 bases, with 17 bases between. Per the germline V gene, CDR1 is SGDLS and CDR2 is YYNGEE. The CDR3 is made up of 16 amino acids. CDR3 sequence (DNA): TGTGCCAGCAGCGCATTAGCGGCGAAAAATTACAATGAGCAGTTCTTC. Its translation: CASSALAAKNYNEQFF.